Below, 32 T cell receptor beta chains from the same sample are listed, as sequenced in a study of blood T cell repertoires in COVID-19. Profiling relied on immunoSEQ multiplex PCR, and the TCRdb table lists in-frame clones only, not all of them. The repertoire holds a few hundred thousand clones, with around 87% as singletons. Material: PBMCs or T cells enriched from blood (not recorded which). These receptors came from a man aged 25-40 years who had recovered from COVID-19.

The CDR3 is CASTQGAGTDTQYF. CDR3 bases: TGTGCCAGCACCCAGGGGGCGGGCACAGATACGCAGTATTTT. V and J are TRBV6-5 and TRBJ2-3, with TRBD1 identical over 8 bases. V lost 7 bases to trimming and J lost 1 base; unmatched junction nucleotides: 4. CDR1 and CDR2 from the germline V gene are MNHEY and SVGAGI. The CDR3 consists of 14 residues.

The chain joins TRBV25-1 to TRBJ2-5; 7 bases agree with TRBD1. Germline trimming cut 5 bases from V and 1 base from J; bases unmatched to any gene: 4. Germline CDR1 and CDR2: MGHDK and SYGVNS. The CDR3 has 14 amino acids. CDR3 protein: CASSLDRIQETQYF. CDR3 coding DNA: TGTGCCAGCAGTCTGGACAGGATCCAAGAGACCCAGTACTTC.

The CDR3 nucleotides are TGTGCCAGCAGCTTGGTTGCGGGGGCGGTTGAGACCCAGTACTTC. Translation gives CASSLVAGAVETQYF. The chain has TRBV5-4 and TRBJ2-5; possibly TRBD2 for D (7 bases). CDR1 is SGHNT, CDR2 YYREEE, per germline (reference sequence). This CDR3 contains 15 residues. Trimming stripped 0 bases from V and 5 bases from J, with 14 bases between.

The V call is TRBV24-1, the J call TRBJ2-5; D not resolved. V lost 0 bases and J 5 bases, leaving 3 bases between the germline ends. The V gene's germline CDR1 is KGHDR and CDR2 SFDVKD. The CDR3 spans 12 residues. The CDR3 coding sequence is TGTGCCACCAGTGATTTGGGCGAGACCCAGTACTTC. Amino acid sequence: CATSDLGETQYF.

The V call is TRBV18, the J call TRBJ1-1, with TRBD1 identical over 8 bases. The ends lost 5 bases at V and 5 bases at J; junction bases unmatched: 4. This CDR3 spans 13 amino acids. CDR1 is KGHSH and CDR2 is LQKENI in the germline V gene. CDR3: CASSVDRATEAFF. In DNA form, the CDR3 reads TGTGCCAGCTCAGTGGACAGGGCGACTGAAGCTTTCTTT.

The gene calls are TRBV10-3 and TRBJ1-5; D is undetermined. This CDR3 has 13 residues. V lost 11 bases and J 0 bases, leaving 11 bases between the germline ends. The germline CDR1 and CDR2 sequences are ENHRY and SYGVKD. The CDR3 sequence is CASRHDSNQPQHF. DNA of the CDR3: TGTGCCTCCAGACACGATAGCAATCAGCCCCAGCATTTT.

CDR3 loop: CASSFDSGGGYTF. The DNA for the CDR3 is TGTGCCAGCTCCTTCGATAGCGGGGGCGGCTACACCTTC. J is TRBJ1-2 and V is TRBV18; weak D call: TRBD1 (6 bases). Between the trimmed V and J ends, which lost 6 bases and 8 bases, there was a span of 16 bases. The CDR3 is 13 residues long. Germline V gene data show CDR1 as KGHSH and CDR2 as LQKENI.

The table lists this clone with a count of one. The chain has TRBV5-1 and TRBJ2-5; D is perhaps TRBD2 (6 bases). Germline V gives CDR1 SGHRS, CDR2 YFSETQ. The CDR3 sequence is 14 residues long. V dropped 0 bases and J dropped 0 bases, with 6 bases sitting between them. DNA of the CDR3: TGCGCCAGCAGCTTGGGGGGGGACCAAGAGACCCAGTACTTC. This codes for CASSLGGDQETQYF.

The rearrangement links TRBV5-1 to TRBJ1-4; D is unresolved. V was trimmed by 1 base and J by 3 bases, leaving 13 bases between them. Germline lookup yields CDR1 SGHRS and CDR2 YFSETQ. The CDR3 is 16 residues long. The CDR3 here is CASSLRDEGANEKLFF. In nucleotides, the CDR3 is TGCGCCAGCAGCTTGAGAGACGAGGGAGCTAATGAAAAACTGTTTTTT.

The rearrangement joins TRBV7-9 to TRBJ1-2; D remains ambiguous. Germline V gene sequence: CDR1 SEHNR, CDR2 FQNEAQ (reference sequence). The V end was cut by 2 bases, the J end by 0 bases, with 7 bases between. The CDR3 length is 14 residues. The chain's CDR3 is CASSLNGANYGYTF. CDR3 bases: TGTGCCAGCAGCTTAAATGGAGCTAACTATGGCTACACCTTC.

This clone was counted a single time. The chain has TRBV19 and TRBJ1-2; weak D call: TRBD1 (5 bases). V was trimmed by 9 bases and J by 8 bases, leaving 22 bases between them. The CDR3 contains 14 residues. Germline-derived CDR1 and CDR2 are LNHDA and SQIVND (reference sequence). The CDR3 loop reads CASGPLRGAGGYTF. DNA of the CDR3: TGTGCCAGCGGACCCCTACGCGGGGCGGGGGGCTACACCTTC.

CDR3 nucleotides: TGTGCCAGCAGCGAGACCCGGGACAGATACACAGATACGCAGTATTTT. This codes for CASSETRDRYTDTQYF. The gene calls are TRBV9 and TRBJ2-3, with 7 bases fitting TRBD1. CDR1 and CDR2 (germline): SGDLS, YYNGEE. The CDR3 covers 16 residues. The ends lost 3 bases at V and 2 bases at J; junction bases unmatched: 9.

This chain uses TRBV19 with TRBJ2-7; 7 nucleotides match TRBD1. Germline V CDR1 and CDR2: LNHDA, SQIVND (reference sequence). The CDR3 has 15 residues. V shed 5 bases, J shed 1 base, and the junction held 8 bases outside the gene matches. The CDR3 nucleotides are TGTGCCAGTAGTGACGGGACAGCAACATCCTACGAGCAGTACTTC. Its protein product is CASSDGTATSYEQYF.

This clone was picked up a small number of times. The chain links TRBV9 to TRBJ1-3, with 7 bases identical to TRBD1. J gave up 2 bases and V 0 bases, and 5 bases lay outside the gene matches. CDR1 and CDR2 (germline): SGDLS, YYNGEE. This CDR3 has 16 residues. CDR3 in DNA: TGTGCCAGCAGCGTAGCGTCCAGGGGGGCTGGAAACACCATATATTTT. Its protein is CASSVASRGAGNTIYF.

V is TRBV19 and J is TRBJ2-5, with TRBD1 matching over 12 bases. Germline assignment: CDR1 LNHDA and CDR2 SQIVND (reference sequence). The J segment lost 5 bases and the V segment lost 5 bases, leaving 6 bases of the junction unmatched. This CDR3 has 15 amino acids. The CDR3, as DNA: TGTGCCAGTAGTGGGTGGGACAGGGGGCACGAGACCCAGTACTTC. Encoded protein: CASSGWDRGHETQYF.

The rearrangement uses TRBV7-2 and TRBJ1-5, with unresolved D. This CDR3 spans 14 amino acids. The V end lost 3 bases, the J end lost 3 bases, and 9 bases lay between the germline ends. Germline V gene sequence: CDR1 SGHTA, CDR2 FQGNSA. CDR3 in DNA: TGTGCCAGCAGCTTCGGGAGGCCCAATCAGCCCCAGCATTTT. As protein: CASSFGRPNQPQHF.

The CDR3 DNA reads TGTGCCAGCAGCTTCCGACAGGGGGCGATTGCTTTCTTT. Residues: CASSFRQGAIAFF. The chain employs TRBV13 and TRBJ1-1, with 10 bases matching TRBD1. CDR1 is PRHDT and CDR2 is FYEKMQ in the germline V gene (reference sequence). This CDR3 has 13 residues. After removal of 3 bases from V and 11 bases from J, the junction contained 6 bases not matched to a gene. The variable domain in full, completed from reference TRBV13 and TRBJ1-1, reads AAGVIQSPRHLIKEKRETATLKCYPIPRHDTVYWYQQGPGQDPQFLISFYEKMQSDKGSIPDRFSAQQFSDYHSELNMSSLELGDSALYFCASSFRQGAIAFFGQGTRLTVV.

In nucleotides, the CDR3 is TGTGCCAGCAGCGACCGGAGGGTAAAAGACACCGGGGAGCTGTTTTTT. It is translated as CASSDRRVKDTGELFF. The gene calls are TRBV3-1 (or the pseudogene TRBV3-2) and TRBJ2-2; a possible D gene is TRBD2 (6 bases). V lost 5 bases and J 3 bases, leaving 16 bases between the germline ends. The germline CDR1 and CDR2 sequences are LGHDT and YNNKEL (reference sequence). This CDR3 spans 16 amino acids.

The chain has TRBV24-1 and TRBJ1-2, with 9 positions matching TRBD1. Germline V lookup: CDR1 KGHDR, CDR2 SFDVKD. The CDR3 has 16 amino acids. After removal of 4 bases from V and 3 bases from J, the junction contained 8 bases not matched to a gene. The CDR3 protein is CATSEEQGAGDYGYTF. The CDR3 DNA is TGTGCCACCAGTGAAGAACAGGGGGCGGGGGACTATGGCTACACCTTC.

Only one count was recorded for this clone. This chain joins TRBV19 and TRBJ1-1, with D perhaps matching TRBD1 (5 bases). V dropped 4 bases and J dropped 6 bases, with 9 bases sitting between them. This CDR3 has 12 residues. Per the germline V gene, CDR1 is LNHDA and CDR2 is SQIVND (reference sequence). CDR3 in amino acids: CASSTGIAEAFF. The CDR3 DNA is TGTGCCAGTAGTACAGGGATCGCTGAAGCTTTCTTT.

The CDR3 protein is CASSPWDSVGTDTQYF. CDR3 nucleotides: TGTGCCAGCAGCCCCTGGGACTCCGTCGGCACAGATACGCAGTATTTT. This rearrangement joins TRBV3-1 (or the pseudogene TRBV3-2) to TRBJ2-3; tentative D call: TRBD2 (6 bases). CDR3 length: 16 residues. The germline V gene encodes CDR1 LGHDT and CDR2 YNNKEL (reference sequence). The V end was cut by 4 bases, the J end by 1 base, with 15 bases between.

The CDR3 region is CASSSFGTDSNQPQHF. The CDR3 DNA is TGTGCCAGCAGTTCCTTCGGGACAGACAGCAATCAGCCCCAGCATTTT. The chain employs TRBV28 and TRBJ1-5; 7 bases line up with TRBD1. Germline trimming cut 4 bases from V and 1 base from J; bases unmatched to any gene: 7. This CDR3 is built from 16 residues. CDR1 is MDHEN, CDR2 SYDVKM, per germline.

The rearrangement links TRBV7-2 to TRBJ1-2, with a possible D match to TRBD1 (5 bases). Germline-derived CDR1 and CDR2 are SGHTA and FQGNSA. CDR3 length: 15 amino acids. Deletions cut 5 bases from V and 7 bases from J, with 20 bases between. CDR3 sequence (DNA): TGTGCCAGCAGCCCTGAAGGTGGAGGGGTGGGTGGCTACACCTTC. It codes for CASSPEGGGVGGYTF.

This chain links TRBV20-1 with TRBJ2-7, with 8 bases aligning to TRBD1. Trimming at V came to 3 bases and at J to 8 bases, leaving 12 bases not matched to a gene. This CDR3 contains 14 residues. The germline gives CDR1 DFQATT, CDR2 SNEGSKA (reference sequence). The CDR3 region is CSASYPTTGDKQYF. CDR3 DNA: TGCAGTGCTAGTTACCCGACGACAGGGGACAAGCAGTACTTC.

J is TRBJ2-5 and V is TRBV4-1; 8 nucleotides agree with TRBD2. The V and J ends lost 2 bases and 5 bases, in that order; junction bases with no gene match: 7. Looked up from germline, CDR1 is MGHRA and CDR2 is YSYEKL. The CDR3 covers 15 residues. CDR3 protein: CASSQFSGGLETQYF. CDR3 DNA sequence: TGCGCCAGCAGCCAATTCTCGGGGGGGCTTGAGACCCAGTACTTC.

V usage is TRBV11-3 and J usage is TRBJ1-1; no definite D call. This CDR3 is built from 13 residues. V gave up 0 bases and J gave up 1 base, with 3 bases separating them. CDR1 and CDR2 (germline): SGHNT, YENEEA. The DNA of the CDR3 is TGTGCCAGCAGCTTAGACGGGAACACTGAAGCTTTCTTT. Translating it yields CASSLDGNTEAFF.

This chain joins TRBV7-8 and TRBJ1-1; D might be TRBD1 (6 bases). CDR1 and CDR2 (germline): SGHVS, FQNEAQ. Trimming stripped 5 bases from V and 3 bases from J, with 16 bases between. The CDR3 has 15 amino acids. CDR3 region: CASSPTRDTYTEAFF. The CDR3 nucleotides are TGTGCCAGCAGCCCGACCCGGGACACCTACACTGAAGCTTTCTTT.

The chain has TRBV23-1 and TRBJ1-3; D not resolved. TRBV23-1 is filed as an ORF, its function uncertain. V gave up 1 base and J gave up 3 bases, with 25 bases separating them. There are 20 residues in the CDR3. In DNA, the CDR3 is TGCGCCAGCAGTCAATATCGGCCCCAGCCGGACTCCAATCTTGGAAACACCATATATTTT. Translation gives CASSQYRPQPDSNLGNTIYF.

The gene calls are TRBV4-1 and TRBJ1-2; 9 bases map to TRBD1. After removal of 3 bases from V and 4 bases from J, the junction contained 3 bases not matched to a gene. The germline gives CDR1 MGHRA, CDR2 YSYEKL. The CDR3 totals 14 residues. CDR3: CASSQGQGGYGYTF. CDR3 in DNA: TGCGCCAGCAGCCAGGGACAGGGTGGCTATGGCTACACCTTC.

This chain joins TRBV2 and TRBJ1-2, with D hard to call. Trimming took 5 bases from V and 8 from J, leaving 9 bases between them. Germline CDR1 is SNHLY and CDR2 is FYNNEI. This CDR3 spans 11 amino acids. Written as DNA, the CDR3 is TGTGCCAGCAGTCTCGCGGGGGGCTACACCTTC. Translated: CASSLAGGYTF.

The rearrangement uses TRBV3-1 (or the pseudogene TRBV3-2) and TRBJ2-2; 9 bases agree with TRBD2. The CDR3 loop spans 14 amino acids. From germline, CDR1 is LGHDT and CDR2 YNNKEL (reference sequence). V shed 5 bases and J 4 bases; nucleotides not matched to a gene: 2. CDR3 residues: CASSEAGGTGELFF. The DNA of the CDR3 is TGTGCCAGCAGCGAAGCGGGGGGCACCGGGGAGCTGTTTTTT.

V usage is TRBV12-5 and J usage is TRBJ2-1; 8 nucleotides line up with TRBD1. The CDR3 length is 17 residues. CDR1 is LGHNT, CDR2 FRNRAP, per germline. Losses at the gene ends were 1 base for V and 9 bases for J; bases not matched to a gene: 14. DNA for the CDR3: TGTGCTAGTGGTTTGGGAACCGGGACAGGCGGTTTGGGTGAGCAGTTCTTC. As protein: CASGLGTGTGGLGEQFF.